This TCR beta chain derives from a study of blood T cell repertoires in COVID-19 (dated by TCRdb to 2020 to 2022). Regarding the research as a whole: The collaborator samples originated in the United States, Italy and Spain and spanned the acute and convalescent phases of COVID-19. The prospective study material was composed of cDNA or gDNA derived from T cells, B-cell-depleted T cells, or PBMCs. The dataset comprised deeply sampled blood TCRbeta repertoires from subjects exposed to, actively infected with, or recovered from COVID-19. The repertoires were released in a freely available public database intended as a resource for research on the immune response to SARS-CoV-2. The samples were drawn from the first 160 participants of the ongoing ImmuneRACE study and from 1,254 subjects provided by 6 global collaborators. A de-identified subject ID, COVID-19 status, age in years and sex were almost always included in the sample metadata. Where HLA class I and class II types were available, the types were taken from metadata supplied by the sample provider, not from assay-based typing. General findings and caveats noted by the study authors: How much clinical and demographic metadata was included differed by source and by participant, and the metadata was provided uncurated.

Based on the germline V gene (reference sequence), the CDR1 and CDR2 sequences are GTSNPN and SVGIG. V lost 2 bases and J lost 8 bases, and the count of bases not matched to a germline gene is 3. Its CDR3 holds 12 amino acids, cysteine through phenylalanine. CDR3 DNA only is kept here, 36 bases in frame from base 1. TCRbeta CDR3 regions were amplified from genomic DNA using the immunoSEQ Assay, a bias-controlled multiplex PCR. The study's processing was this. Nucleated cell counts per sample were estimated from amplification of reference gene primers within the assay. To quantify the absolute abundance of each unique TCRbeta CDR3 rearrangement, sequence reads were collapsed and filtered. For each sample, productive Simpson clonality was calculated by taking the square root of Simpson's diversity index across productive rearrangements. The source is immuneACCESS, and TCRdb retained only in-frame sequences with V and J called. Part of the clones is not carried over; for the studies checked, unresolved V genes explain less than half of this, and the remainder is unexplained. The V and J calls and clone size are taken from that table; D and trimming were inferred from the DNA. In all, the sample holds under 150,000 clones, and over 75% of those were seen once. Roughly 1.6% of the sample is taken by the ten largest.

The collaborating institutions used their own protocols to collect whole blood in K2EDTA tubes. For TCRbeta analysis, collaborators shipped samples as frozen whole blood, isolated PBMCs, or DNA extracted from either of those sample types. The sample holds a few counts of this clone. Its recognized antigen is unknown. Per-base quality was not reported, and no clone a single base away is much larger than it. The chain is made from TRBV30 and TRBJ2-1; 7 middle bases align to TRBD1. The sequenced material came from peripheral blood. The origin of this receptor is a man in his fifties or sixties with acute or convalescent COVID-19. In nucleotide form, the sequence is TGTGCCTGGAGTCCAGGGGGTCATGAGCAGTTCTTC. Translation gives CAWSPGGHEQFF.